This T cell receptor beta chain was recorded in a study of blood T cell repertoires in COVID-19 (dated by TCRdb to 2019 to 2021). Some background on the complete study: Samples from collaborators originated in the United States, Italy and Spain and spanned both the acute and convalescent phases of COVID-19. A de-identified subject ID, COVID-19 status, age in years and sex were almost always included in the sample metadata. The repertoires were released in a freely available public database meant as a resource for research on the immune response to SARS-CoV-2. HLA class I and class II types, where available, came from metadata supplied by the sample provider rather than from assay-based typing. Samples were obtained from the ongoing ImmuneRACE study (first 160 participants) and from some 1,300 subjects provided by 6 global collaborators. The material from the prospective study consisted of cDNA or gDNA derived from T cells, B-cell-depleted T cells, or PBMCs. The dataset comprised deeply sampled blood TCRbeta repertoires from subjects exposed to, actively infected with, or recovered from COVID-19.

Its CDR3 holds 15 amino acids, cysteine through phenylalanine. Only CDR3 DNA remains: 45 bases, in frame from the first base. Based on the germline V gene (reference sequence), the CDR1 and CDR2 sequences are LGHDT and YNNKEL. V is reduced by 1 base and J by 6 bases, leaving a spacing of 13 bases between them. Samples from volunteer blood donors who had recovered from COVID-19 were contributed by a second Seattle source. Collaborating institutions collected whole blood in K2EDTA tubes following their own protocols. Collaborator samples were shipped for TCRbeta analysis as frozen whole blood, isolated PBMCs, or DNA extracted from either sample type. TCRbeta CDR3 regions were amplified from genomic DNA by means of the immunoSEQ Assay, a bias-controlled multiplex PCR. Turning to the authors' computational methods: The number of nucleated cells in each sample was estimated from the amplification of reference gene primers within the assay. To quantify the absolute abundance of each unique TCRbeta CDR3 rearrangement, sequence reads were collapsed and filtered. For each sample, productive Simpson clonality was calculated as the square root of Simpson's diversity index across productive rearrangements. TCRdb holds this immuneACCESS table with in-frame rearrangements only. Some clones are missing; in checked studies, unresolved V genes explain under half, and the rest has no known cause. For V, J and clone size, that table is used; D and trimming come from the DNA. The table for this sample lists a few hundred thousand clones; approximately 83% of them were counted only once. The top ten clonotypes cover 2% to 2.5% of the sample.

Results the study describes overall, beyond this receptor: How much clinical and demographic metadata was included differed by source and by participant, and the metadata was provided uncurated.

This clone appeared once. Its antigen is still unknown. Base qualities are not provided; no much larger clone lies one nucleotide away. This receptor chain uses TRBV3-1 (or the pseudogene TRBV3-2) and TRBJ2-1, with no confidently assigned D gene. The clonotype was recovered from a woman in her 30s who had recovered from COVID-19. The sample consisted of peripheral blood. The CDR3 protein is CASSQVPASINEQFF. The sequenced DNA: TGTGCCAGCAGCCAAGTCCCAGCGAGTATCAATGAGCAGTTCTTC.